This TCR beta chain was identified in a study of cytomegalovirus exposure and HLA in healthy donors. V lost 1 base, J lost 7 bases, and 2 bases stayed unmatched. This CDR3 region has 14 residues. Germline lookup yields CDR1 SGHAT and CDR2 FQNNGV. With respect to this clone: Its specificity is not known.

Study conclusions and caveats: Within the data, a cluster of highly shared sequence variants was likely a sequencing artifact. In vitro work confirmed that a few CMV-associated chains recognize CMV antigens.

Each donor's status was that of a healthy bone marrow donor. Amplification used 60 Vbeta primers and 13 Jbeta primers. TCRdb keeps only in-frame clones here, not all; method: immunoSEQ multiplex PCR. The sample lists 130,000 to 150,000 clones, 73% seen once, with roughly 1.3% in the top ten. Sequences were obtained from PBMCs. The chain joins TRBV11-2 to TRBJ2-1; 9 nucleotides agree with TRBD2. This clonotype originated in a middle-aged woman in good health and CMV-seronegative. CDR3 DNA: TGTGCCAGCAGCTTAGGCGGGGGGGGTAATGAGCAGTTCTTC. Amino acid sequence: CASSLGGGGNEQFF.